This T cell receptor (beta chain) appears in the sequencing data of a study of blood T cell repertoires in COVID-19. Study-wide background: Samples came from the United States, Italy and Spain, spanning acute and convalescent COVID-19. From T cells, B-cell-depleted T cells, or PBMCs came the material, which was cDNA or gDNA.

Profiled with immunoSEQ multiplex PCR; TCRdb holds only in-frame clones, not every one. The sample records 97,000 or so clones, almost 85% being singletons. Trimming left V 5 bases short and J 0 bases short, with 17 bases between. CDR3 length equals 16 residues. Germline CDR1 is MNHEY and CDR2 is SMNVEV (reference sequence). Sequenced sample: peripheral blood. The chain carries TRBV27 and TRBJ2-7; D is unresolved. The sequence was collected from a man in his 70s with acute or convalescent COVID-19. This chain's CDR3 is CASSRQTPASSYEQYF. CDR3 coding DNA: TGTGCCAGCAGTCGCCAGACTCCTGCAAGCTCCTACGAGCAGTACTTC.